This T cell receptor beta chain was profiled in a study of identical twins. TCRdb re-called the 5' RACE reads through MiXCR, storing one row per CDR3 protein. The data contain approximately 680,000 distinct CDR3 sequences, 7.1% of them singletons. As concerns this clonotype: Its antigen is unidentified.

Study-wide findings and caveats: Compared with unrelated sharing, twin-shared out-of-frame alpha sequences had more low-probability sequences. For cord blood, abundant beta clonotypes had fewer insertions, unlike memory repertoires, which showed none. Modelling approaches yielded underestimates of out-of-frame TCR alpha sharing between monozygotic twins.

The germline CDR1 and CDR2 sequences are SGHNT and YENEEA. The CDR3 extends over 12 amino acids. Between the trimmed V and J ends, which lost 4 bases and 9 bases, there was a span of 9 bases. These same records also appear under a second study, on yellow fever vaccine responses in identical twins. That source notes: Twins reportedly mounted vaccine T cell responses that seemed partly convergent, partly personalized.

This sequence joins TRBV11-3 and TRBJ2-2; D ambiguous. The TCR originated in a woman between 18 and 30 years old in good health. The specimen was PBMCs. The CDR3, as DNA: TGTGCCAGCAGCTCCGGTTCTCGGGAGCTGTTTTTT. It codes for CASSSGSRELFF.